The clone carrying this T cell receptor (beta chain) was detected only a few times. The antigen is not known. This sample is part of a study of T-cell reconstitution after alpha-beta-depleted transplantation in children. Study outcomes and limitations: Newly generated T cells supplied most T-cell counts and diversity one year post-transplant. Surviving recipient T cells and intrathymic progenitors accounted for some patients' high TCRbeta diversity at day 60.

Unique molecular identifiers were incorporated into the prepared TCRbeta library. MiXCR, applied by TCRdb to the PCR reads, yields one record per CDR3 protein. The sample records 450,000 to 700,000 distinct CDR3 sequences, about a quarter being singletons. V was clipped by 5 bases and J by 6 bases; unmatched bases: 8. CDR3 length equals 14 residues. The sequence came from a boy younger than two with Wiskott-Aldrich syndrome, due to receive a stem cell transplant. The chain recombines TRBV12-3 or TRBV12-4 with TRBJ2-3; TRBD1 matches 7 bases. Specimen: PBMCs, collected before TCRalphabeta/CD19-depleted stem cell transplant. Here the CDR3 reads CASSPDRARDTQYF. CDR3 coding DNA: TGTGCCAGCAGTCCTGACAGGGCCCGGGATACGCAGTATTTT.